The sequence of this T cell receptor (beta chain) was determined in a study of neoadjuvant anti-PD-1 for oral cavity cancer. Across the whole study: Nivolumab at 3 mg/kg was mostly given biweekly, three to four doses, pre-surgery.

Time point denoted: after neoadjuvant nivolumab, at surgical resection. Patients had HPV-negative, locally advanced oral cavity squamous cell carcinoma. Two replicates per tumor sample, mostly from roughly 5 ug of genomic DNA. Produced via immunoSEQ multiplex PCR; TCRdb's table is partial and in-frame only. The sample lists 35,000 to 40,000 clones; 35% to 45% were seen once. Study findings and constraints: Greater tumor shrinkage accompanied bigger post-treatment sizes of preexisting clones.

V shed 5 bases and J shed 4 bases, with 12 bases lying between them. The CDR3 has 13 amino acids. Germline values: CDR1 SGHVS, CDR2 FNYEAQ. As for this clone: Its antigen is not known.

This rearrangement joins TRBV7-6 to TRBJ2-7; D perhaps matches TRBD1 (5 bases). The origin of this receptor is a person aged 35-80 years with oral cavity squamous cell carcinoma. This sample comprised tumor tissue, obtained after nivolumab (anti-PD-1) treatment. CDR3 sequence: CASSPTQGYEQYF. The CDR3 DNA is TGTGCCAGCAGCCCTACGCAGGGTTACGAGCAGTACTTC.